The rows below give T cell receptor beta chains drawn from one sample of a study of CD8 T cells in ankylosing spondylitis. TCRdb independently ran MiXCR on the 5' RACE reads; one entry per CDR3 protein. Of a few hundred thousand distinct CDR3 sequences listed, roughly a quarter are singletons. Material for sequencing was blood, either unsorted or a sorted T cell fraction (not recorded which). All receptors derive from a male donor with ankylosing spondylitis or in good health (not recorded which). The CDR3 runs from the conserved cysteine through the conserved F or W. D genes are given only for firm matches. A row's size may be missing; if present it is once, few, many or a size class.

V gene	J gene	D gene	clone size	CDR3 DNA	CDR3 protein
TRBV10-3	TRBJ2-7	.	.	TGTGCCATCAGTGCTGCGACTGGCTCGGTCTACGAGCAGTACTTC	CAISAATGSVYEQYF
TRBV5-8	TRBJ2-5	.	.	TGTGCCAGCAGCACCGGGGGTCTAGGGGAGACCCAGTACTTC	CASSTGGLGETQYF
TRBV6-1	TRBJ1-1	.	few	TGTGCCAGCACCCCCCGGGGGGAAACTGAAGCTTTCTTT	CASTPRGETEAFF
TRBV12-3/TRBV12-4	TRBJ2-5	.	few	TGTGCCAGCAGTGCCCTCGTCAGCGGGCGCGCAGAGACCCAGTACTTC	CASSALVSGRAETQYF
TRBV20-1	TRBJ1-1	.	few	TGCAGTGCTAGAGCTCGACAGATTCCGAACACTGAAGCTTTCTTT	CSARARQIPNTEAFF
TRBV20-1	TRBJ1-2	TRBD1	.	TGCAGTGCTAGGACAGGGGCGAGCTACACCTTC	CSARTGASYTF
TRBV29-1	TRBJ2-7	TRBD1	few	TGCAGCGCGATACGACAGGGGGGATCCTACGAGCAGTACTTC	CSAIRQGGSYEQYF
TRBV7-2	TRBJ1-4	TRBD1	.	TGTGCCAGCAGCTTGCTAGGGACAGCCATGGAAAAACTGTTTTTT	CASSLLGTAMEKLFF
TRBV20-1	TRBJ2-3	TRBD2	few	TGCAGTGCCGAGTCCCTAGCGGGGGTCACAGATACGCAGTATTTT	CSAESLAGVTDTQYF
TRBV20-1	TRBJ2-5	.	.	TGCAGTGCTAGATTAGCGAGTAACCTCCAAGAGACCCAGTACTTC	CSARLASNLQETQYF
TRBV28	TRBJ1-2	.	many	TGTGCCAGCAGCCTTACATACAGTGTTGGTACAGGCTACACCTTC	CASSLTYSVGTGYTF
TRBV12-3/TRBV12-4	TRBJ2-2	TRBD1	few	TGTGCCAGCAGTTTGGGACAGGGCATGGACACCGGGGAGCTGTTTTTT	CASSLGQGMDTGELFF
TRBV20-1	TRBJ1-5	TRBD1	few	TGCAGTGCTAGAGGGGGGACAGGGGATCAGCCCCAGCATTTT	CSARGGTGDQPQHF
TRBV5-1	TRBJ2-5	.	.	TGCGCCAGCAGCTTAAGGGGACAACGGAGTGAGACCCAGTACTTC	CASSLRGQRSETQYF
TRBV20-1	TRBJ2-1	.	.	TGCAGTGCTAGAGGTTTGGGGATTGGGGATGAGCAGTTCTTC	CSARGLGIGDEQFF
TRBV2	TRBJ2-4	.	few	TGTGCCAGCAGTGGATCCGGGGTCGAGCCCAAAAACATTCAGTACTTC	CASSGSGVEPKNIQYF
TRBV5-8	TRBJ1-5	TRBD1	.	TGTGCCAGCAGCTTGGACAGGGGTCGTACTCAGCCCCAGCATTTT	CASSLDRGRTQPQHF
TRBV29-1	TRBJ1-1	.	few	TGCAGTGCGGGCTTTGAAGCTTTCTTT	CSAGFEAFF
TRBV20-1	TRBJ1-2	.	few	TGCAGTGCTAGATCCGAACTAAGTAGGGCGGTCTATGGCTACACCTTC	CSARSELSRAVYGYTF
TRBV12-3/TRBV12-4	TRBJ2-2	.	many	TGTGCCAGCAGATCTCGGGGAAACACCGGGGAGCTGTTTTTT	CASRSRGNTGELFF
TRBV29-1	TRBJ2-5	.	.	TGCAGCGTTGACCTAAAGGGGGGAAAGACCCAGTACTTC	CSVDLKGGKTQYF
TRBV18	TRBJ2-3	TRBD2	.	TGTGCCAGCTCCCGTCATGCGGGAGACACAGATACGCAGTATTTT	CASSRHAGDTDTQYF
TRBV20-1	TRBJ1-2	.	many	TGCAGTGCTAGAGATATCTTGGCAGGGCTCGGCGACTATGGCTACACCTTC	CSARDILAGLGDYGYTF
TRBV20-1	TRBJ1-1	.	few	TGCAGTGCCCGCCTAACGAGCGGGGGCCTGAACACTGAAGCTTTCTTT	CSARLTSGGLNTEAFF
TRBV29-1	TRBJ2-3	TRBD2	.	TGCAGCGTGTACGGGAGGCTAGTACCGCAGTATTTT	CSVYGRLVPQYF
TRBV5-6	TRBJ2-3	TRBD1	many	TGTGCCAGCAGCCCGGACAGGGTGAATACGCAGTATTTT	CASSPDRVNTQYF
TRBV12-3/TRBV12-4	TRBJ2-7	TRBD2	few	TGTGCCAGCAGTTTACAACTAGCGGGGGAATCCTACGAGCAGTACTTC	CASSLQLAGESYEQYF
TRBV20-1	TRBJ2-1	.	.	TGCAGTGCTACCTTAAGGACCGCTGGCTCCTACAATGAGCAGTTCTTC	CSATLRTAGSYNEQFF
TRBV15	TRBJ2-3	.	.	TGTGCCACCAGCAAGGCCGGCGATACGCAGTATTTT	CATSKAGDTQYF
TRBV6-1	TRBJ1-5	.	.	TGTGCCAGCAGGTCCCAGGGAGATCAGCCCCAGCATTTT	CASRSQGDQPQHF
TRBV15	TRBJ2-3	TRBD2	.	TGTGCCACCAGCAGAGGAGGACTAGCGGGGGGGCTTGATGCGCAGTATTTT	CATSRGGLAGGLDAQYF
TRBV4-1	TRBJ2-5	.	.	TGCGCCAGCAGCCAAGTTACACCAGAGACCCAGTACTTC	CASSQVTPETQYF